The 13 T cell receptor beta chains below all came from one sample that was sequenced in a study of blood T cells in healthy people across ages. With a J-beta primer mix and a sample-barcoded 5' primer, a second PCR ran about 7 to 11 cycles. In TCRdb, the 5' RACE reads were re-called with MiXCR into one record per CDR3 protein. This sample has approximately 800,000 distinct CDR3 sequences; less than 60% occur once, and the top ten carry around a sixth. The source material was blood. The receptors shown here come from a man older than 75 in good health.

Worth noting for this clonotype: Relative to the germline gene, one junction end is altered; a read error may explain this. The J gene is TRBJ2-2, the V gene TRBV7-3; tentatively, D is TRBD1 or TRBD2 (5 bases each). The CDR3 runs 14 residues. Looked up from germline, CDR1 is SGHTA and CDR2 is FQGTGA. The CDR3 DNA sequence: TGCGCCAGCAGCTCCACCGGGGCCACCGGGGAGCTGTTTTTT. This sequence encodes CASSSTGATGELFF.

This clonotype turned up a few times. The J gene is TRBJ2-5, the V gene TRBV7-3; possible D gene TRBD2, 6 bases. This CDR3 spans 15 amino acids. CDR1 is SGHTA and CDR2 is FQGTGA in the germline V gene. V lost 5 bases to trimming and J lost 4 bases, with 17 bases between them. The CDR3 region has the DNA TGTGCCAGCAGCGCCTCGACGGGGGTGGCAGAGACCCAGTACTTC. The encoded protein is CASSASTGVAETQYF.

The V and J genes are TRBV25-1 and TRBJ1-2, with D possibly being TRBD1 (5 bases). CDR1 MGHDK and CDR2 SYGVNS come from the germline V gene. The CDR3 is made up of 18 amino acids. Trimming left V 0 bases short and J 4 bases short, with 21 bases between. The CDR3 loop is CASSEYRAKGWDLYGYTF. The CDR3 region has the DNA TGTGCCAGCAGTGAATATAGGGCCAAGGGCTGGGACCTCTATGGCTACACCTTC.

This clonotype showed up just a few times. J is TRBJ2-5 and V is TRBV6-6; D is unclear. Trimming shortened V by 6 bases and J by 1 base, and 12 bases separated the two germline ends. Germline V gene data show CDR1 as MNHNY and CDR2 as SVGAGI (reference sequence). The CDR3 runs 14 residues. CDR3 DNA sequence: TGTGCCAGCAGATCCCACCAGTCCCAAGAGACCCAGTACTTC. Amino acids: CASRSHQSQETQYF.

As for this clonotype: The CDR3 end shows no conserved phenylalanine or tryptophan, and so a read error is likely. V is TRBV20-1 and J is TRBJ2-7; 10 bases match TRBD1. CDR3 length equals 13 residues. The germline gives CDR1 DFQATT, CDR2 SNEGSKA (reference sequence). The CDR3 here is CSVRGTGDYEQYC. The CDR3 coding sequence is TGCAGTGTTAGAGGGACAGGGGACTACGAGCAGTACTGC.

The chain recombines TRBV3-1 with TRBJ2-5, with D tentatively TRBD1 (6 bases). Germline V CDR1 and CDR2: LGHDT, YNNKEL (reference sequence). V lost 2 bases to trimming and J lost 1 base, with 11 bases between them. The CDR3 has 15 amino acids. The CDR3 protein is CASSQKGHLQETQYF. CDR3 bases: TGTGCCAGCAGCCAAAAGGGACACCTCCAAGAGACCCAGTACTTC.

This clonotype was counted between two and nine times. Its ends do not fully match the called genes, so a read error is possible. The chain uses TRBV4-1 and TRBJ2-1; tentatively, D is TRBD2 (5 bases). Germline V CDR1 and CDR2: MGHRA, YSYEKL. The CDR3 is made up of 14 amino acids. In nucleotides, the CDR3 is TGCGCCGCCAGCCGCGGACTGACCTACACTGAGCAGTTCTTC. Translated, it gives CAASRGLTYTEQFF.

This clonotype was picked up many times. This chain links TRBV27 with TRBJ1-6; no firm D call. Germline lookup yields CDR1 MNHEY and CDR2 SMNVEV (reference sequence). V was shortened by 3 bases and J by 8 bases, with 14 bases between the two germline ends. CDR3 length: 15 residues. This CDR3 is CASSLSGQLYSPLHF. In DNA, the CDR3 is TGTGCCAGCAGTTTGTCCGGCCAACTGTATTCACCCCTCCACTTT.

This clonotype occurred a few times. The chain couples TRBV5-6 to TRBJ2-5, with 8 bases fitting TRBD2. Germline assignment: CDR1 SGHDT and CDR2 YYEEEE. V dropped 0 bases and J dropped 5; count of bases not matched to a gene: 9. CDR3 size: 16 residues. As DNA, the CDR3 is TGTGCCAGCAGCTTGGTGGTCAGCGGGAGAGGGGAGACCCAGTACTTC. Its translation: CASSLVVSGRGETQYF.

This chain uses TRBV10-3 with TRBJ2-1, with TRBD2 matching 13 bases. The CDR3 extends over 14 amino acids. Germline V gives CDR1 ENHRY, CDR2 SYGVKD. V was clipped by 4 bases and J by 8 bases; unmatched bases: 2. The CDR3 DNA reads as TGTGCCATCAGTGGACTAGCGGGAGGAGATGAGCAGTTCTTC. This encodes CAISGLAGGDEQFF.

The rearrangement uses TRBV2 and TRBJ2-1, with D hard to call. This CDR3 spans 14 amino acids. Per germline, CDR1 SNHLY and CDR2 FYNNEI. V lost 3 bases and J 0 bases, leaving 6 bases between the germline ends. The CDR3 region has the DNA TGTGCCAGCAGTGACTGGAGCTCCTACAATGAGCAGTTCTTC. Its protein product is CASSDWSSYNEQFF.

The chain combines TRBV12-3 or TRBV12-4 with TRBJ2-1; D perhaps matches TRBD2 (7 bases). The V end lost 9 bases, the J end lost 10 bases, and 13 bases lay between the germline ends. This CDR3 spans 11 amino acids. The chain's CDR3 is CASRGAEEQFF. CDR3 DNA: TGTGCCAGTCGGGGGGCGGAGGAGCAGTTCTTC.

This chain joins TRBV6-6 and TRBJ2-4; 7 bases are a match to TRBD1. After removal of 9 bases from V and 0 bases from J, the junction contained 14 bases not matched to a gene. The CDR3 totals 17 residues. Germline assignment: CDR1 MNHNY and CDR2 SVGAGI (reference sequence). CDR3 residues: CASRADRELLAKNIQYF. The CDR3 bases are TGTGCCAGTAGAGCTGACAGGGAACTTCTAGCCAAAAACATTCAGTACTTC.